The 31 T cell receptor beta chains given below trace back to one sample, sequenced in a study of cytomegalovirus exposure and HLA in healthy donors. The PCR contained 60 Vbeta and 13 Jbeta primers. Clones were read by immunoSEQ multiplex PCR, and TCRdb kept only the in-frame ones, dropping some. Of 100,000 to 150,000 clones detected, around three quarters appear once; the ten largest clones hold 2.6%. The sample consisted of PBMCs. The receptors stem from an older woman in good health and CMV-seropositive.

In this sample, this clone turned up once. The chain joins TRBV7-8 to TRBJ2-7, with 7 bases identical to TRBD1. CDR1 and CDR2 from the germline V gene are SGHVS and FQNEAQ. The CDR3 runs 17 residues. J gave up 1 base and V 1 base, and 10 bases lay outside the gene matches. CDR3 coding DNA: TGTGCCAGCAGCTTAGAAGTTTTCGGGACAGTTTCCTACGAGCAGTACTTC. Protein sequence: CASSLEVFGTVSYEQYF.

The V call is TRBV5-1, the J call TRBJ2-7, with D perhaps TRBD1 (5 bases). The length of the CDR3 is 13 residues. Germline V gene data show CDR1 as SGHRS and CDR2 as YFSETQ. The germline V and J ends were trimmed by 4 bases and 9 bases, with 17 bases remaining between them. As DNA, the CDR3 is TGCGCCAGCAGCCCGGACATGGGTGGTGTGCAGTACTTC. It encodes CASSPDMGGVQYF.

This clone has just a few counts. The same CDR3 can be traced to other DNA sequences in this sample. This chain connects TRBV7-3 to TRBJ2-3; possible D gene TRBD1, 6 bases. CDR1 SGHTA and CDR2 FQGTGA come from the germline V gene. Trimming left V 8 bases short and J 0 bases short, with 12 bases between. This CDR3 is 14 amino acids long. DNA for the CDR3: TGTGCCAGCTCTCCCGGGACAAGCACAGATACGCAGTATTTT. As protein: CASSPGTSTDTQYF.

CDR3 nucleotide sequence: TGCAGCGTCGGACAGGGGGATCAGCCCCAGCATTTT. Translation: CSVGQGDQPQHF. The gene calls are TRBV29-1 and TRBJ1-5; 10 bases fit TRBD1. CDR1 is SQVTM and CDR2 is ANQGSEA in the germline V gene. This CDR3 has 12 amino acids. V shed 6 bases, J shed 5 bases, and the junction held 1 base outside the gene matches.

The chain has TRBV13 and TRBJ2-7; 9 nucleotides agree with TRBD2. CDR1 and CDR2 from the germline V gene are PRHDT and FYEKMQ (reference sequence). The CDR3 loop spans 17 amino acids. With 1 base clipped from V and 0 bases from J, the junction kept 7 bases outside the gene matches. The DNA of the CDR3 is TGTGCCAGCAGCTTAGTGTTTAGCGGGGGCCTCTCCTACGAGCAGTACTTC. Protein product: CASSLVFSGGLSYEQYF. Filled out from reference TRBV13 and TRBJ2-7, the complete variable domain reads AAGVIQSPRHLIKEKRETATLKCYPIPRHDTVYWYQQGPGQDPQFLISFYEKMQSDKGSIPDRFSAQQFSDYHSELNMSSLELGDSALYFCASSLVFSGGLSYEQYFGPGTRLTVT.

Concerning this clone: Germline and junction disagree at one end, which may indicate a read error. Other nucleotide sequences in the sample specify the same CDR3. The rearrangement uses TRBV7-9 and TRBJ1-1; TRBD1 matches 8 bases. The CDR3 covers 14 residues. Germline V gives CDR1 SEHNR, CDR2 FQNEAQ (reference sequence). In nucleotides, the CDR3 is TGTGCCAGCAGCAAGACAGGGGTAGGCACTGAAGCCTTCTTT. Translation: CASSKTGVGTEAFF.

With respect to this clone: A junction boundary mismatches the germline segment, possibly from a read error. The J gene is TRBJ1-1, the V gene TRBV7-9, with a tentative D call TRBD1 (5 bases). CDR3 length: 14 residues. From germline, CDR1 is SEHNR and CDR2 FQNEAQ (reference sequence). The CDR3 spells CSSSQPTGNTEAFF. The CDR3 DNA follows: TGTTCCAGCAGCCAACCAACAGGGAACACTGAAGCTTTCTTT. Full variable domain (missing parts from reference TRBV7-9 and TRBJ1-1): DTGVSQNPRHKITKRGQNVTFRCDPISEHNRLYWYRQTLGQGPEFLTYFQNEAQLEKSRLLSDRFSAERPKGSFSTLEIQRTEQGDSAMYLCSSSQPTGNTEAFFGQGTRLTVV.

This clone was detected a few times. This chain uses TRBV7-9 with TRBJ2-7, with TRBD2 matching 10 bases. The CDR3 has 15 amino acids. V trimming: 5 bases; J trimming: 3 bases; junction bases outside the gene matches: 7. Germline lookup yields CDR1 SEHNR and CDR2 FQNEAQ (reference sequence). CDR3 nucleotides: TGTGCCAGCAGCCCCCGGACTAGCGGTAGCTACGAGCAGTACTTC. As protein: CASSPRTSGSYEQYF.

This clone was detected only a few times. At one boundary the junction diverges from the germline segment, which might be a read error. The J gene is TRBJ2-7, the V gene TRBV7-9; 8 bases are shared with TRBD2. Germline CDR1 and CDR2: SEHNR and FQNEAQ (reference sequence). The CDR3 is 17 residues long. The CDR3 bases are TGTTCCAGCAGCTATAGCGGGGTAGCGGGGTGGTCCTACGAGCAGTACTTC. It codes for CSSSYSGVAGWSYEQYF.

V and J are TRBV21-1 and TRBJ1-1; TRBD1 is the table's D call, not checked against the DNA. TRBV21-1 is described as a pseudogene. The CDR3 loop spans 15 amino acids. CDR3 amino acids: CASSKDKGANTEAFF. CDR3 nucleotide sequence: TGTGCCAGCAGCAAAGACAAGGGGGCGAACACTGAAGCTTTCTTT.

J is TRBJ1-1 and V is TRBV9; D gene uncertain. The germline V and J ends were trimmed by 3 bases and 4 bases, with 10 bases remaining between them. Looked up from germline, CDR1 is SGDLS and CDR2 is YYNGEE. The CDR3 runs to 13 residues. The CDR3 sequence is CASSESPGTEAFF. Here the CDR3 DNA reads TGTGCCAGCAGCGAATCCCCAGGCACTGAAGCTTTCTTT.

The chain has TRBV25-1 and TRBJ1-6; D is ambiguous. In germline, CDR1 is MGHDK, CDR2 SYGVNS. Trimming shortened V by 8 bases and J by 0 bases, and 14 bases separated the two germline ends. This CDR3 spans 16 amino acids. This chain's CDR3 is CASGGALSSYNSPLHF. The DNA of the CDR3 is TGTGCCAGCGGAGGAGCACTTAGCTCCTATAATTCACCCCTCCACTTT. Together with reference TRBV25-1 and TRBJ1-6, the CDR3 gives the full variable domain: EADIYQTPRYLVIGTGKKITLECSQTMGHDKMYWYQQDPGMELHLIHYSYGVNSTEKGDLSSESTVSRIRTEHFPLTLESARPSHTSQYLCASGGALSSYNSPLHFGNGTRLTVT.

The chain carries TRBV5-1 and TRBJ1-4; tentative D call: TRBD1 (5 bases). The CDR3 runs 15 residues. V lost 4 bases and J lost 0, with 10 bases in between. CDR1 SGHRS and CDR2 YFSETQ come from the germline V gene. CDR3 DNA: TGCGCCAGCAGCGCTCAGACAGCAACTAATGAAAAACTGTTTTTT. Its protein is CASSAQTATNEKLFF.

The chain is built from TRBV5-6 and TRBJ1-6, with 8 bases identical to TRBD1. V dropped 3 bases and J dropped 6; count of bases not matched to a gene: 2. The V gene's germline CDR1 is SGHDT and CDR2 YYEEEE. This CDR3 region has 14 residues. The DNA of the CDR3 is TGTGCCAGCAGCTCCGGGACAGGTAATTCACCCCTCCACTTT. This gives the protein CASSSGTGNSPLHF.

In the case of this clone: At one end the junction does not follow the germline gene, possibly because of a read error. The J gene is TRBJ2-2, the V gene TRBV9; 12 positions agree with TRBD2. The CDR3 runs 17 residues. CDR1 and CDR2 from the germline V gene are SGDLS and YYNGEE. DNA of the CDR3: TGTGCCGGCAGCGCACCCCTAGCGGGGGGGCAAGGCGGGGAGCTGTTTTTT. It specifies CAGSAPLAGGQGGELFF.

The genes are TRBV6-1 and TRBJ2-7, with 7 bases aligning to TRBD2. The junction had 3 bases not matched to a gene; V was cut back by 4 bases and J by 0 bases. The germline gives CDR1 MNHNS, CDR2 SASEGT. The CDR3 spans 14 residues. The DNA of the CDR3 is TGTGCCAGCAGTGTGGGGGGGATCTCCTACGAGCAGTACTTC. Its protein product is CASSVGGISYEQYF.

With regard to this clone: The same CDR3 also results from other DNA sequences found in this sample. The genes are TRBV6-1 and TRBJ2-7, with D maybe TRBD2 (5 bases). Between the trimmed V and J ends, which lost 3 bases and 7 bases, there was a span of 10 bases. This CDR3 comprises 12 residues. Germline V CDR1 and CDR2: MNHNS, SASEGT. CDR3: CASSDRGYEQYF. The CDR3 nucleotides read TGTGCCAGCAGTGACCGAGGGTATGAGCAGTACTTC.

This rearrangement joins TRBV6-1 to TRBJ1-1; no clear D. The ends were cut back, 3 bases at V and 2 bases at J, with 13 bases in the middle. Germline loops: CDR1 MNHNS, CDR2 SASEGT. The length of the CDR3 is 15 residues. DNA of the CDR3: TGTGCCAGCAGTGATTTGGGCCTGGAAAACACTGAAGCTTTCTTT. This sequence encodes CASSDLGLENTEAFF.

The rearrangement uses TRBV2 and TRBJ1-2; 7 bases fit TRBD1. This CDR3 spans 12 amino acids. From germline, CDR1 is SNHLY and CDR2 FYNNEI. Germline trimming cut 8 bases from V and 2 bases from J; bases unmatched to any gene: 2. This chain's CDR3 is CASEGQNYGYTF. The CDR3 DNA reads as TGTGCCAGCGAGGGACAGAACTATGGCTACACCTTC.

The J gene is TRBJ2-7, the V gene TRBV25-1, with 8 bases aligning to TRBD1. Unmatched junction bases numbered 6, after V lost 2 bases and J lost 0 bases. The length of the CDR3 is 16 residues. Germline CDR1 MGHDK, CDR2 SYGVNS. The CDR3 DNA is TGTGCCAGCAGTGAAAGCAGGACAGGGAGCTCCTACGAGCAGTACTTC. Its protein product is CASSESRTGSSYEQYF.

CDR3 sequence: CASSVLAGEGTQYF. The CDR3 DNA is TGTGCCAGCAGCGTACTAGCGGGGGAGGGGACCCAGTACTTC. This chain uses TRBV9 with TRBJ2-5; 10 bases are a match to TRBD2. V trimming: 1 base; J trimming: 7 bases; junction bases outside the gene matches: 4. Germline lookup yields CDR1 SGDLS and CDR2 YYNGEE. The CDR3 has 14 amino acids.

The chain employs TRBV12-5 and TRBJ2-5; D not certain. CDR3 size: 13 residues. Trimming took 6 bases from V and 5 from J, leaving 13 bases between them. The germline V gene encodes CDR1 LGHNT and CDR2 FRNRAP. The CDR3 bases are TGTGCTAGTGGGCCAGACCGCAGGGAGACCCAGTACTTC. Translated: CASGPDRRETQYF.

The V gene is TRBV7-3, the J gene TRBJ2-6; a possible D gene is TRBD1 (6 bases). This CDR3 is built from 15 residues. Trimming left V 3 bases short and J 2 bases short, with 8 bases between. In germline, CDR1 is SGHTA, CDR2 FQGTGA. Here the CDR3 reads CASSFRGTGANVLTF. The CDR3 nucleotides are TGTGCCAGCAGCTTCAGGGGTACTGGGGCCAACGTCCTGACTTTC.

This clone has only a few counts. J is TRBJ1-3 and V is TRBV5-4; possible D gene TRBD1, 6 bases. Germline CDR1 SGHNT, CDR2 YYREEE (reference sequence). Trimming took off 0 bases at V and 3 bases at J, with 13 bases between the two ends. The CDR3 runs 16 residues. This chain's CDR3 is CASSLDPGGYGNTIYF. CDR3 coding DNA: TGTGCCAGCAGCTTGGACCCGGGGGGCTATGGAAACACCATATATTTT.

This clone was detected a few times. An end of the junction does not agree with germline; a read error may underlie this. CDR3 protein: CASRWGTNEKLFF. In DNA, the CDR3 is TGTGCCAGCAGGTGGGGGACTAACGAAAAACTGTTTTTT. The chain links TRBV4-2 to TRBJ1-4, with D possibly being TRBD1 (5 bases). Germline V gives CDR1 LGHNA, CDR2 YNFKEQ. This CDR3 region has 13 residues.

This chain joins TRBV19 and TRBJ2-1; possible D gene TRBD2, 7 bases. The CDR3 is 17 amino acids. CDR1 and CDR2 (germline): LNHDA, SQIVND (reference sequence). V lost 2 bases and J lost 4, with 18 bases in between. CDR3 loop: CASSISPRGLRYNEQFF. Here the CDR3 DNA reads TGTGCCAGTAGTATAAGTCCGCGGGGGCTCAGGTACAATGAGCAGTTCTTC.

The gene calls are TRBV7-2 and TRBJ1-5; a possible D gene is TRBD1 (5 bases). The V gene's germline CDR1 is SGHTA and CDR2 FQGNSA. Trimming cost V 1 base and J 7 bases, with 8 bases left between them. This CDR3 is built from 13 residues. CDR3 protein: CASSLGTRQPQHF. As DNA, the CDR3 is TGTGCCAGCAGCTTAGGGACACGGCAGCCCCAGCATTTT.

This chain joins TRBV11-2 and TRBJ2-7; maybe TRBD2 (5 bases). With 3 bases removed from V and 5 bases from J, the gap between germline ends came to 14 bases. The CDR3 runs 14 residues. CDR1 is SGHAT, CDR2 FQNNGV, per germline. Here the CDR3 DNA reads TGTGCCAGCAGCTTTTCCGGGGTAAGCGACGAGCAGTACTTC. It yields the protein CASSFSGVSDEQYF.

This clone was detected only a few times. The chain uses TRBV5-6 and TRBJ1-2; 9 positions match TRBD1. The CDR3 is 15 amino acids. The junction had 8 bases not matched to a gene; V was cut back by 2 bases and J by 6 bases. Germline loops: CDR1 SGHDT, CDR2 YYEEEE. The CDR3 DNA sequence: TGTGCCAGCAGCTTCGGGACAGGGTTAGGGGATGGCTACACCTTC. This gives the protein CASSFGTGLGDGYTF.

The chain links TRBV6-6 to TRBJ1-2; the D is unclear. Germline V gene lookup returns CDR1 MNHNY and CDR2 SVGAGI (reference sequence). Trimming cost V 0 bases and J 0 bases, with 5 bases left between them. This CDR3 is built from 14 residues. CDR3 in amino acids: CASSYSAANYGYTF. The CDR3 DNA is TGTGCCAGCAGTTACTCCGCAGCTAACTATGGCTACACCTTC.

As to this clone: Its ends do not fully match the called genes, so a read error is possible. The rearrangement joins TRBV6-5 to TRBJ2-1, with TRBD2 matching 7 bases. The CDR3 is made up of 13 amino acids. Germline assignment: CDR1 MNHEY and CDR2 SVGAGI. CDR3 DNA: TGTGCCAGCAGTGAAGCCACGCCTCGGGGGGAAATCTTC. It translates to CASSEATPRGEIF.